This TCR beta chain was obtained from a study of blood T cell repertoires in COVID-19. Study context: COVID-19 samples from acute and convalescent phases originated in the United States, Italy and Spain. Sources were T cells, B-cell-depleted T cells, or PBMCs; the material itself was cDNA or gDNA.

Germline CDR1 and CDR2: MNHEY and SVGAGI. CDR3 length: 13 amino acids. V gave up 7 bases and J gave up 3 bases, with 11 bases separating them. In the original analysis: From reference gene primer amplification, estimates of nucleated cell counts were derived. The data were produced by immunoSEQ multiplex PCR, yet TCRdb's version contains in-frame clones alone and is incomplete. V, J and clone size were drawn from that table, and D and trimming were deduced from the DNA. The table includes about 310,000 clones, around 91% detected once. Symptom resolution, clearance, or two negative PCRs marked the recovered donors of Cohort 3.

Material for sequencing was PBMCs or T cells enriched from blood (not recorded which). The receptor's source is a woman between 35 and 50 years old who had recovered from COVID-19. V usage is TRBV6-5 and J usage is TRBJ2-3; a possible D gene is TRBD1 (6 bases). Here the CDR3 reads CASTTRGTDTQYF. DNA of the CDR3: TGTGCCAGCACCACCAGGGGTACAGATACGCAGTATTTT.